This passage covers 4 T cell receptor beta chains from one sample sequenced in a study of Graves' ophthalmopathy and Graves' hyperthyroidism. For repertoire sequencing, the TCR beta CDR3 regions were amplified from RNA transcripts. HTBI-primed RT-PCR formed the first round, and a multiplex PCR formed the second. TCRdb reanalysed the multiplex PCR reads using MiXCR and keeps one entry per CDR3 protein. Counted here are 600,000 to 950,000 distinct CDR3 sequences, roughly 41% occurring once; the ten biggest clones make up about 40%. The sample consisted of peripheral blood. These receptors all stem from an adult man with Graves' ophthalmopathy.

The rearrangement uses TRBV5-4 and TRBJ2-7; 9 bases agree with TRBD2. V trimming: 0 bases; J trimming: 2 bases; junction bases outside the gene matches: 9. There are 17 residues in the CDR3. The germline CDR1 and CDR2 sequences are SGHNT and YYREEE (reference sequence). CDR3 loop: CASSLGPRPSGAYEQYF. As DNA, the CDR3 is TGTGCCAGCAGCTTGGGTCCCAGGCCTAGCGGGGCCTACGAGCAGTACTTC.

The V and J genes are TRBV7-9 and TRBJ1-2, with 7 bases aligning to TRBD1. Germline CDR1 and CDR2: SEHNR and FQNEAQ (reference sequence). Trimming cost V 5 bases and J 7 bases; bases outside gene matches: 7. The CDR3 loop spans 13 amino acids. This chain's CDR3 is CASSLGQDLGYTF. CDR3 DNA: TGTGCCAGCAGCCTAGGACAGGACCTTGGCTACACCTTC.

The chain joins TRBV9 to TRBJ2-3; TRBD2 agrees at 13 bases. Germline CDR1 SGDLS, CDR2 YYNGEE. V was clipped by 0 bases and J by 0 bases; unmatched bases: 1. The CDR3 is made up of 17 amino acids. In DNA, the CDR3 is TGTGCCAGCAGCGTAGGGACTAGCGGGGGAAGCACAGATACGCAGTATTTT. Its protein is CASSVGTSGGSTDTQYF.

For the CDR3, the DNA is TGTGCCAGCAGGCGGGACCCCAGGGGGTCGTACGCTGAAGCTTTCTTT. It specifies CASRRDPRGSYAEAFF. This chain joins TRBV7-2 and TRBJ1-1; the match to TRBD1 covers 7 bases. CDR3 length equals 16 residues. Germline assignment: CDR1 SGHTA and CDR2 FQGNSA. Trimming took 6 bases from V and 6 from J; bases not matched to a gene: 16.